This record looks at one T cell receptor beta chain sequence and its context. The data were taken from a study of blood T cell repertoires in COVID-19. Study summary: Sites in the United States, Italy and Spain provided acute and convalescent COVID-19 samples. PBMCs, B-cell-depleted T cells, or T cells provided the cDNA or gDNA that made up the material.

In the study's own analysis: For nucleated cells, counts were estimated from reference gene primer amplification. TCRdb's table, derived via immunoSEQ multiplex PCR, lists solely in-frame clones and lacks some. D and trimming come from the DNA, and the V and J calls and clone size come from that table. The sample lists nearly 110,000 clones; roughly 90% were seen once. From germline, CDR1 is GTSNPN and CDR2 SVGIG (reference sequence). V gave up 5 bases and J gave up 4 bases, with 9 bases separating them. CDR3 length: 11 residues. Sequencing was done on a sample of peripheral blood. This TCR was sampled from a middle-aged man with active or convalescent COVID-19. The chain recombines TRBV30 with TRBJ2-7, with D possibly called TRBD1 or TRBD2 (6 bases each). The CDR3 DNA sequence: TGTGCCTGGGGGGGGCTTTACGAGCAGTACTTC. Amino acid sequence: CAWGGLYEQYF.